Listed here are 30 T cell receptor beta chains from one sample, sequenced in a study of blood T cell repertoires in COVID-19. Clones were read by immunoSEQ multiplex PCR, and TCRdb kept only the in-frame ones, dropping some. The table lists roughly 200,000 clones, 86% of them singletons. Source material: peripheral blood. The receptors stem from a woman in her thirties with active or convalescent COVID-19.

Here the CDR3 DNA reads TGTGCCAGCAGTTTAAACCCAAGCGGGGGGGGCCAAGAGACCCAGTACTTC. This sequence encodes CASSLNPSGGGQETQYF. This chain uses TRBV28 with TRBJ2-5, with TRBD2 identical over 10 bases. V shed 2 bases and J 1 base; nucleotides not matched to a gene: 7. Germline V gene data show CDR1 as MDHEN and CDR2 as SYDVKM. The CDR3 totals 17 residues.

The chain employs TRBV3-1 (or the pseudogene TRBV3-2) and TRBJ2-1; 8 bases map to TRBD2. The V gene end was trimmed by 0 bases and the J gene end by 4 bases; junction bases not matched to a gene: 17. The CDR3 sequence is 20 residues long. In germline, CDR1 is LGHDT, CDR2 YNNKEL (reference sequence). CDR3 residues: CASSQDLELAARNFYNEQFF. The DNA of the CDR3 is TGTGCCAGCAGCCAAGATCTAGAACTAGCGGCCCGAAATTTTTACAATGAGCAGTTCTTC.

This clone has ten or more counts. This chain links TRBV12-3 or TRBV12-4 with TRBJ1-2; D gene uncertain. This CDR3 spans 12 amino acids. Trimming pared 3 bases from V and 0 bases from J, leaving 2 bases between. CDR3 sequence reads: CASSFTNYGYTF. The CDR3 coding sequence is TGTGCCAGCAGTTTCACTAACTATGGCTACACCTTC.

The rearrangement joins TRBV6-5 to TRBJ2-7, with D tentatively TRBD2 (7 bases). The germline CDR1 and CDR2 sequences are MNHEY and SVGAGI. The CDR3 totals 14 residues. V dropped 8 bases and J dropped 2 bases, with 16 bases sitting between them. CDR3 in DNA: TGTGCCAGCTCCCGGGGGGCAGTACCCTACGAGCAGTACTTC. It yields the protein CASSRGAVPYEQYF.

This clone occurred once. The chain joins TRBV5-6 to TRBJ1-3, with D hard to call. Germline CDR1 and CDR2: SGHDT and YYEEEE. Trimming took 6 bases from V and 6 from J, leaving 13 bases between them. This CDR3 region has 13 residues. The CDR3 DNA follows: TGTGCCAGCACCCTGTGGAGTTCAAACACCATATATTTT. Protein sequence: CASTLWSSNTIYF.

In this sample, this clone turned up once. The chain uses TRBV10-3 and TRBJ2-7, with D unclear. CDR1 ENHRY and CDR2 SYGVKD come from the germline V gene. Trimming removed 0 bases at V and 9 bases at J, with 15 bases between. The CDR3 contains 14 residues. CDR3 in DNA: TGTGCCATCAGTGAGTCGGAACAGACCACCGGGCAGTACTTC. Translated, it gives CAISESEQTTGQYF.

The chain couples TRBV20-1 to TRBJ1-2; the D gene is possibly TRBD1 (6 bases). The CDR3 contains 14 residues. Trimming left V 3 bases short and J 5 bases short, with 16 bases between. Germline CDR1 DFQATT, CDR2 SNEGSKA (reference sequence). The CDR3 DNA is TGCAGTGCTAGTTTGGGCTTACAGGGATATGGCTACACCTTC. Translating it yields CSASLGLQGYGYTF.

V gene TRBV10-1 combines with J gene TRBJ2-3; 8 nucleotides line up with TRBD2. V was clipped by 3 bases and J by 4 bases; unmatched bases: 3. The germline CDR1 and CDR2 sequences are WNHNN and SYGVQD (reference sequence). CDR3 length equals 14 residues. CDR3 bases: TGCGCCAGCAGTGATCGGGGGGGCCCAGATACGCAGTATTTT. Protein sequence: CASSDRGGPDTQYF.

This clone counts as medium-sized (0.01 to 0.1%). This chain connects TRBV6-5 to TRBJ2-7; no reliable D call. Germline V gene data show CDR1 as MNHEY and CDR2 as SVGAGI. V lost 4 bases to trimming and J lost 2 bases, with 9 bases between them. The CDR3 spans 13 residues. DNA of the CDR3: TGTGCCAGCAGTTCTACTCTTACCTACGAGCAGTACTTC. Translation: CASSSTLTYEQYF.

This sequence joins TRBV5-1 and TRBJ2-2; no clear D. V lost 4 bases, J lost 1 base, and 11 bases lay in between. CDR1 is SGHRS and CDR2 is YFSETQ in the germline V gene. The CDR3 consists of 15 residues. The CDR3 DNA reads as TGCGCCAGCAGCCCATCCCACAAGAACACCGGGGAGCTGTTTTTT. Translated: CASSPSHKNTGELFF.

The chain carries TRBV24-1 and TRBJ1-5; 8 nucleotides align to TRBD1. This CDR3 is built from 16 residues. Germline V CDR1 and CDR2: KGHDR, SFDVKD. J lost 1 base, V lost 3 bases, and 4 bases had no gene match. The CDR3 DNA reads TGTGCCACCAGTGATCCGGGACAGGCGAGCAATCAGCCCCAGCATTTT. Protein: CATSDPGQASNQPQHF.

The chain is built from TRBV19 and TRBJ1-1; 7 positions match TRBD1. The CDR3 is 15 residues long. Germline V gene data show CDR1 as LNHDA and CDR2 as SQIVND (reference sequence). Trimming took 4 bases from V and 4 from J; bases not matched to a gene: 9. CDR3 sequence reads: CASSRLGQWATEAFF. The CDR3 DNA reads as TGTGCCAGTAGTAGATTGGGACAGTGGGCCACTGAAGCTTTCTTT. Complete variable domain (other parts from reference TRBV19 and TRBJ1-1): DGGITQSPKYLFRKEGQNVTLSCEQNLNHDAMYWYRQDPGQGLRLIYYSQIVNDFQKGDIAEGYSVSREKKESFPLTVTSAQKNPTAFYLCASSRLGQWATEAFFGQGTRLTVV.

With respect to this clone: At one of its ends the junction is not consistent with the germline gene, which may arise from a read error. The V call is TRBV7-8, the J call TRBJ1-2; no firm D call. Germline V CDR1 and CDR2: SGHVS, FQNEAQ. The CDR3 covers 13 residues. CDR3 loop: CASSIATTRGYTF. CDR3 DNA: TGTGCCAGCAGCATAGCCACGACACGTGGCTACACCTTC.

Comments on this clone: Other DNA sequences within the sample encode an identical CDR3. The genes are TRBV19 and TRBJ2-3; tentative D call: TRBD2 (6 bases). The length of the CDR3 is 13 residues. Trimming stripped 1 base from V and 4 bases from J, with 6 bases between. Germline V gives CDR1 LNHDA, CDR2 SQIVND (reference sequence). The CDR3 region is CASSIAGADTQYF. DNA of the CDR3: TGTGCCAGTAGTATAGCGGGGGCAGATACGCAGTATTTT.

CDR3 in amino acids: CASSLVGGAKNIQYF. Written as DNA, the CDR3 is TGTGCCAGCAGCTTGGTCGGGGGGGCCAAAAACATTCAGTACTTC. V usage is TRBV5-4 and J usage is TRBJ2-4; 7 positions agree with TRBD2. J was trimmed by 1 base and V by 0 bases; bases with no gene match: 1. The CDR3 has 15 amino acids. Germline V lookup: CDR1 SGHNT, CDR2 YYREEE (reference sequence).

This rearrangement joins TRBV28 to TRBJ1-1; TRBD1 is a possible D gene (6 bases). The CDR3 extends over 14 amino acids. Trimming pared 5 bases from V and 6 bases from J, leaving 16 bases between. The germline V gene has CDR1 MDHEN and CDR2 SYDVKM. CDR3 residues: CASSRSLQGSEAFF. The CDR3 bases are TGTGCCAGCAGTCGTTCCCTCCAGGGGTCTGAAGCTTTCTTT.

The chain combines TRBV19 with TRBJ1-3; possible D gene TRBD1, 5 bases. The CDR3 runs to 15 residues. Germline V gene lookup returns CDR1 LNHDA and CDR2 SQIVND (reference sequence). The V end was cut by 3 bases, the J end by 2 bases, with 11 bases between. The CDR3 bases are TGTGCCAGTAGTATTTTCCCGGGGGCTGGAAACACCATATATTTT. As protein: CASSIFPGAGNTIYF.

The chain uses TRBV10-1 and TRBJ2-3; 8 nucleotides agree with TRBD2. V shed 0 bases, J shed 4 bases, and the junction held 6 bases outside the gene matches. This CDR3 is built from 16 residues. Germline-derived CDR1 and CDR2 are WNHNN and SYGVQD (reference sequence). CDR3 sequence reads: CASSESGGGLADTQYF. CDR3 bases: TGCGCCAGCAGTGAGTCGGGAGGGGGACTAGCAGATACGCAGTATTTT.

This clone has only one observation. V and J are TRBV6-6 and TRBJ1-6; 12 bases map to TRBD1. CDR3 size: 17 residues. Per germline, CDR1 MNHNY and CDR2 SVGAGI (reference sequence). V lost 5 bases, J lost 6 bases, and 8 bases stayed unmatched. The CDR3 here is CASSPTGDRGLNSPLHF. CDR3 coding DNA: TGTGCCAGCAGTCCGACCGGGGACAGGGGGCTTAATTCACCCCTCCACTTT.

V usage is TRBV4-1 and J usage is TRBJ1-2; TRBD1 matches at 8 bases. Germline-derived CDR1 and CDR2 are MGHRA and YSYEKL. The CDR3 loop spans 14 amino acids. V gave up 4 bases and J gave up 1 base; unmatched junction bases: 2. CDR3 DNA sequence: TGCGCCAGCAGCCGCGACAGGGGTAACTATGGCTACACCTTC. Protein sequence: CASSRDRGNYGYTF.

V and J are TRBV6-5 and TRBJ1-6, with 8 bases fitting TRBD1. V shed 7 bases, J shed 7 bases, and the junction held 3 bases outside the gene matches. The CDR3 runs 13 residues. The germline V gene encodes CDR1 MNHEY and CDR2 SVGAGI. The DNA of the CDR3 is TGTGCCAGCATAAGGACAGGGAATTCACCCCTCCACTTT. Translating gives CASIRTGNSPLHF.

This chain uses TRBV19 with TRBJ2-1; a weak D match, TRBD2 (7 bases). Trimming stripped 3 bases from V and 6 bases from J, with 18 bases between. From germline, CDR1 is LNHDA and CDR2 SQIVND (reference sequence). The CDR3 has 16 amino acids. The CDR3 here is CASSIGGGSFGNEQFF. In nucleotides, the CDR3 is TGTGCCAGTAGTATCGGGGGCGGGAGTTTCGGCAATGAGCAGTTCTTC.

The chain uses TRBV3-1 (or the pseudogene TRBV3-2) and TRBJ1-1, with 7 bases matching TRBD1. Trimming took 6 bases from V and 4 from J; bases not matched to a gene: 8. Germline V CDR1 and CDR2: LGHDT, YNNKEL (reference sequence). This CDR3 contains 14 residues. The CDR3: CASSPYRGRTEAFF. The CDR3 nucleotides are TGTGCCAGCAGTCCATACAGGGGACGCACTGAAGCTTTCTTT.

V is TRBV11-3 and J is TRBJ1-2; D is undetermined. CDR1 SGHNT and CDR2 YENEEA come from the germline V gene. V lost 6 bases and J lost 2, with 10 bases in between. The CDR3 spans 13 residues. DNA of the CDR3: TGTGCCAGCAGTTTGAGCAAGAACTATGGCTACACCTTC. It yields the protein CASSLSKNYGYTF. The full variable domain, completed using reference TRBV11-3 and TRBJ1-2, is EAGVVQSPRYKIIEKKQPVAFWCNPISGHNTLYWYLQNLGQGPELLIRYENEEAVDDSQLPKDRFSAERLKGVDSTLKIQPAELGDSAVYLCASSLSKNYGYTFGSGTRLTVV.

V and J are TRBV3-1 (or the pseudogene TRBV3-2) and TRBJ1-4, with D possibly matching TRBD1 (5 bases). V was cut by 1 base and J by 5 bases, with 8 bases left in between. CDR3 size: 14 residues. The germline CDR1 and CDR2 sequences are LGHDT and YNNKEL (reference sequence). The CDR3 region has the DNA TGTGCCAGCAGCCAAGGCGGGGGGAATGAAAAACTGTTTTTT. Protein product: CASSQGGGNEKLFF.

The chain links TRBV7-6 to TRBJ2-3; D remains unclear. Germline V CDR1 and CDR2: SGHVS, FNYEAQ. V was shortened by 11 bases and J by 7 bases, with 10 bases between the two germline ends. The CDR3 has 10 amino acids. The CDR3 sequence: CAGPVHTQYF. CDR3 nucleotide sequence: TGTGCCGGGCCTGTTCATACGCAGTATTTT.

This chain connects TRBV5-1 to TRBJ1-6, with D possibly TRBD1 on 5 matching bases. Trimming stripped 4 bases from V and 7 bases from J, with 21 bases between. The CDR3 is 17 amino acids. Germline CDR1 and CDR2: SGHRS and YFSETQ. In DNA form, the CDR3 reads TGCGCCAGCAGCCCCATTGGCGGAGGGGCGCGAAATTCACCCCTCCACTTT. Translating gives CASSPIGGGARNSPLHF.

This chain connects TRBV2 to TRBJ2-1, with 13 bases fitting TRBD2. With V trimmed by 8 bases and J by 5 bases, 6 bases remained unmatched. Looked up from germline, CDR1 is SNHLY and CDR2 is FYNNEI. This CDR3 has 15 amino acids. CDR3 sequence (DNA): TGTGCCAGCTATGTAGGACTAGCGGGAGACAATGAGCAGTTCTTC. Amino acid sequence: CASYVGLAGDNEQFF.

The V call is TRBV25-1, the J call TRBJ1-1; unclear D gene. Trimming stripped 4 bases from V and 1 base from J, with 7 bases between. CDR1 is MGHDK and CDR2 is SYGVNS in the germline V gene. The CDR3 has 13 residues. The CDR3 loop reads CASSGWRNTEAFF. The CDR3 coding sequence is TGTGCCAGCAGTGGCTGGAGGAACACTGAAGCTTTCTTT.

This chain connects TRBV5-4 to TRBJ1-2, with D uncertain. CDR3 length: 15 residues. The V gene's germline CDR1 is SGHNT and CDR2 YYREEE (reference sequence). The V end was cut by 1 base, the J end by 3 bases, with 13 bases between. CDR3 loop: CASSLSQALYYGYTF. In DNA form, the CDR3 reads TGTGCCAGCAGCTTGTCGCAGGCCCTGTACTATGGCTACACCTTC.